This passage covers 5 T cell receptor beta chains from one sample sequenced in a study of blood T cell repertoires in COVID-19. This table comes from immunoSEQ multiplex PCR, and its TCRdb copy is limited to in-frame clones, with some not included. Of just over 250,000 clones in the sample, about 81% were seen once. The sequenced sample consisted of PBMCs or T cells enriched from blood (not recorded which). These receptors were collected from a man younger than 40 with acute COVID-19.

This chain links TRBV14 with TRBJ1-4; tentatively, D is TRBD1 (5 bases). The germline V gene has CDR1 SGHDN and CDR2 FVKESK. The CDR3 totals 13 residues. V lost 0 bases and J 13 bases, leaving 12 bases between the germline ends. CDR3 region: CASSQDLGGSLFF. CDR3 bases: TGTGCCAGCAGCCAAGATTTGGGGGGGTCACTGTTTTTT.

V is TRBV27 and J is TRBJ1-5, with 9 bases lining up with TRBD1. Germline values: CDR1 MNHEY, CDR2 SMNVEV (reference sequence). CDR3 size: 16 residues. V lost 6 bases, J lost 9 bases, and 15 bases stayed unmatched. CDR3 amino acids: CASSLSATGGSSPQHF. The CDR3, as DNA: TGTGCCAGCAGCCTCTCTGCGACAGGGGGTTCTTCGCCCCAGCATTTT.

The chain employs TRBV24-1 and TRBJ2-3; TRBD1 agrees at 8 bases. Losses at the gene ends were 6 bases for V and 4 bases for J; bases not matched to a gene: 8. Germline V gene sequence: CDR1 KGHDR, CDR2 SFDVKD. This CDR3 is 15 amino acids long. In nucleotides, the CDR3 is TGTGCCACCAGTCCTGACAGGGGCATCGCAGATACGCAGTATTTT. Protein sequence: CATSPDRGIADTQYF.

The V call is TRBV9, the J call TRBJ2-3; a weak D match, TRBD2 (5 bases). CDR1 and CDR2 (germline): SGDLS, YYNGEE. The CDR3 is made up of 16 amino acids. The germline V and J ends were trimmed by 6 bases and 0 bases, with 17 bases remaining between them. The CDR3 nucleotides are TGTGCCAGCACCCCAGCGAGGGCGACTAGCACAGATACGCAGTATTTT. This gives the protein CASTPARATSTDTQYF.

This clone was detected once. The genes are TRBV9 and TRBJ1-1, with 7 bases lining up with TRBD1. The CDR3 covers 15 residues. Trimming removed 0 bases from V and 6 bases from J; junction bases left unmatched: 8. Germline loops: CDR1 SGDLS, CDR2 YYNGEE. CDR3 residues: CASSVVGGQYSEAFF. The CDR3 DNA sequence: TGTGCCAGCAGCGTAGTAGGGGGCCAATACTCTGAAGCTTTCTTT.